These 3 T cell receptor beta chains originate from one sample sequenced in a study of cytomegalovirus exposure and HLA in healthy donors. Primers for the PCR totalled 60 Vbeta and 13 Jbeta. Profiled with immunoSEQ multiplex PCR; TCRdb holds only in-frame clones, not every one. Here the sample spans about 150,000 clones, more than 75% being singletons. The sample was PBMCs. These receptors were taken from a man in his thirties or forties in good health and CMV-seropositive.

V usage is TRBV7-2 and J usage is TRBJ1-5; TRBD1 is a possible D gene (6 bases). Germline CDR1 is SGHTA and CDR2 is FQGNSA. Trimming pared 3 bases from V and 7 bases from J, leaving 16 bases between. The CDR3 runs to 15 residues. CDR3 residues: CASSFVPGARQPQHF. DNA for the CDR3: TGTGCCAGCAGCTTCGTTCCAGGGGCGAGGCAGCCCCAGCATTTT.

The rearrangement links TRBV6-5 to TRBJ2-3; D not certain. Per germline, CDR1 MNHEY and CDR2 SVGAGI. The CDR3 has 14 residues. V lost 4 bases and J lost 1, with 9 bases in between. CDR3 nucleotides: TGTGCCAGCAGTTTGGCAGGCCGCACAGATACGCAGTATTTT. Translated, it gives CASSLAGRTDTQYF.

This rearrangement joins TRBV28 to TRBJ2-5; D is unclear. V was cut by 5 bases and J by 5 bases, with 6 bases left in between. The CDR3 extends over 11 amino acids. Per the germline V gene, CDR1 is MDHEN and CDR2 is SYDVKM. For the CDR3, the DNA is TGTGCCAGCAGTCCCTCCGAGACCCAGTACTTC. It yields the protein CASSPSETQYF.